These 25 T cell receptor beta chains share one sample of origin, sequenced in a study of CD8+ T cells in alopecia areata. Specified treatment: oral pan-JAK inhibitor, 5-10 mg twice daily. Following RNA extraction, reverse transcription yielded cDNA that acted as the sequencing template. Repertoires were generated with immunoSEQ multiplex PCR, while TCRdb's copy carries only in-frame clones and drops some. The sample has about 160,000 clones; 60% to 75% are singletons. The material was CD4+ T cells sorted from blood, obtained at week 24, from a patient treated with tofacitinib. These receptors originate from a human donor with alopecia areata.

This rearrangement joins TRBV29-1 to TRBJ2-3, with D perhaps matching TRBD1 or TRBD2 (5 bases each). Between the trimmed V and J ends, which lost 3 bases and 3 bases, there was a span of 16 bases. CDR3 length: 15 amino acids. Germline lookup yields CDR1 SQVTM and CDR2 ANQGSEA. Here the CDR3 DNA reads TGCAGCGTTGAGCTGGTGGGGACCAGGACAGATACGCAGTATTTT. Its protein product is CSVELVGTRTDTQYF.

This sequence joins TRBV12-2 and TRBJ1-1. TRBV12-2 is deemed a pseudogene. The CDR3 is made up of 10 amino acids. CDR3 nucleotide sequence: TGTGCAAGTCGCTTATTAGGAGCTTTCTTT. It specifies CASRLLGAFF.

This chain links TRBV6-1 with TRBJ2-7; D uncertain. Germline V gives CDR1 MNHNS, CDR2 SASEGT. The ends were cut back, 4 bases at V and 1 base at J, with 5 bases in the middle. This CDR3 is 12 amino acids long. The CDR3 coding sequence is TGTGCCAGCAGTGTTGAGTCCTACGAGCAGTACTTC. Protein product: CASSVESYEQYF.

The gene calls are TRBV20-1 and TRBJ1-1; TRBD1 agrees at 7 bases. The CDR3 runs to 11 residues. V trimming: 6 bases; J trimming: 8 bases; junction bases outside the gene matches: 6. CDR1 and CDR2 from the germline V gene are DFQATT and SNEGSKA (reference sequence). The CDR3 loop reads CSARGTKEAFF. The CDR3 DNA sequence: TGCAGTGCCAGGGGGACAAAAGAAGCTTTCTTT.

This clone has only a few counts. The genes are TRBV29-1 and TRBJ2-7, with 10 nucleotides matching TRBD1. Trimming cost V 7 bases and J 3 bases; bases outside gene matches: 6. Germline-derived CDR1 and CDR2 are SQVTM and ANQGSEA. The CDR3 consists of 13 residues. DNA for the CDR3: TGCAGCGGGGGACAGGGGAATATCTACGAGCAGTACTTC. This encodes CSGGQGNIYEQYF.

This chain uses TRBV25-1 with TRBJ1-5; 7 positions agree with TRBD1. The ends lost 8 bases at V and 6 bases at J; junction bases unmatched: 4. The CDR3 is 12 residues long. Germline-derived CDR1 and CDR2 are MGHDK and SYGVNS. In DNA, the CDR3 is TGTGCCAGCCAACAGGGGAGTCAGCCCCAGCATTTT. Translated, it gives CASQQGSQPQHF.

This chain uses TRBV19 with TRBJ2-4; D is unresolved. Trimming shortened V by 4 bases and J by 6 bases, and 7 bases separated the two germline ends. This CDR3 has 12 amino acids. CDR1 and CDR2 from the germline V gene are LNHDA and SQIVND (reference sequence). CDR3 in amino acids: CASSTVGNIQYF. CDR3 DNA sequence: TGTGCCAGTAGTACGGTGGGAAACATTCAGTACTTC.

This clone was observed a handful of times. The rearrangement links TRBV7-2 to TRBJ1-1; D is perhaps TRBD1 (5 bases). This CDR3 region has 16 residues. Looked up from germline, CDR1 is SGHTA and CDR2 is FQGNSA. Trimming removed 1 base from V and 1 base from J, with 13 bases in between. CDR3 loop: CASSLVVGRRNTEAFF. CDR3 bases: TGTGCCAGCAGCTTAGTGGTGGGACGGAGGAACACTGAAGCTTTCTTT.

The chain recombines TRBV7-8 with TRBJ2-1; possible D gene TRBD2, 6 bases. The CDR3 is 16 amino acids. Looked up from germline, CDR1 is SGHVS and CDR2 is FQNEAQ. The ends were cut back, 4 bases at V and 5 bases at J, with 18 bases in the middle. CDR3: CASSSLRRGFNNEQFF. In DNA form, the CDR3 reads TGTGCCAGCAGCTCTCTACGGCGGGGATTTAACAATGAGCAGTTCTTC.

This clone was found a few times. The chain carries TRBV12-5 and TRBJ2-5, with 9 bases identical to TRBD1. The CDR3 covers 13 residues. The germline gives CDR1 LGHNT, CDR2 FRNRAP. V lost 5 bases, J lost 4 bases, and 2 bases stayed unmatched. The CDR3 is CASGPGQGETQYF. The CDR3 bases are TGTGCTAGTGGTCCGGGACAGGGAGAGACCCAGTACTTC.

DNA for the CDR3: TGTGCCAGCAGCCGACGCCCCCCTTTT. Translating it yields CASSRRPPF. This sequence joins TRBV21-1 and TRBJ1-5. TRBV21-1 is a pseudogene. CDR3 length equals 9 residues.

V gene TRBV7-9 combines with J gene TRBJ2-5; D gene unclear. This CDR3 comprises 14 residues. From germline, CDR1 is SEHNR and CDR2 FQNEAQ (reference sequence). V was trimmed by 3 bases and J by 2 bases, leaving 10 bases between them. The CDR3 spells CASSFWADQETQYF. The CDR3 bases are TGTGCCAGCAGCTTTTGGGCGGATCAAGAGACCCAGTACTTC.

This clone was seen only once. Other DNA sequences in the same sample also yield this CDR3. This chain joins TRBV30 and TRBJ1-2; D unresolved. V lost 3 bases to trimming and J lost 4 bases, with 6 bases between them. Germline CDR1 is GTSNPN and CDR2 is SVGIG (reference sequence). This CDR3 has 11 residues. CDR3 sequence (DNA): TGTGCCTGGAGCGGAGGCTATGGCTACACCTTC. Its translation: CAWSGGYGYTF. Supplemented by reference TRBV30 and TRBJ1-2, the full variable domain reads SQTIHQWPATLVQPVGSPLSLECTVEGTSNPNLYWYRQAAGRGLQLLFYSVGIGQISSEVPQNLSASRPQDRQFILSSKKLLLSDSGFYLCAWSGGYGYTFGSGTRLTVV.

V and J are TRBV6-1 and TRBJ2-7; a weak D match, TRBD1 (6 bases). The germline V gene has CDR1 MNHNS and CDR2 SASEGT. There are 12 residues in the CDR3. V was pared by 6 bases and J by 3 bases, with 9 bases between. The CDR3 DNA reads as TGTGCCAGCAGCTGGACAGACTACGAGCAGTACTTC. It is translated as CASSWTDYEQYF.

The rearrangement joins TRBV5-1 to TRBJ2-3; D is ambiguous. The germline V and J ends were trimmed by 1 base and 5 bases, with 14 bases remaining between them. Germline values: CDR1 SGHRS, CDR2 YFSETQ. This CDR3 spans 15 amino acids. The CDR3 DNA follows: TGCGCCAGCAGCTTGATCCTCCGGGCAGGAGATACGCAGTATTTT. It codes for CASSLILRAGDTQYF.

This sequence joins TRBV7-8 and TRBJ1-1; D is unresolved. Germline CDR1 and CDR2: SGHVS and FQNEAQ. Trimming removed 2 bases at V and 1 base at J, with 11 bases between. The CDR3 has 15 amino acids. The CDR3 here is CASSLFEEWNTEAFF. CDR3 DNA: TGTGCCAGCAGCTTATTTGAGGAATGGAACACTGAAGCTTTCTTT.

This clone was seen a few times. CDR3 sequence reads: CASSGEGPQHF. CDR3 in DNA: TGTGCCAGCAGTGGGGAAGGGCCCCAGCATTTT. The rearrangement joins TRBV25-1 to TRBJ1-5; no clear D gene. This CDR3 has 11 amino acids. Trimming left V 4 bases short and J 9 bases short, with 7 bases between. Germline CDR1 is MGHDK and CDR2 is SYGVNS.

In this sample, this clone turned up once. The chain employs TRBV18 and TRBJ2-5; D ambiguous. CDR1 is KGHSH and CDR2 is LQKENI in the germline V gene. This CDR3 region has 11 residues. Trimming stripped 5 bases from V and 2 bases from J, with 3 bases between. Written as DNA, the CDR3 is TGTGCCAGCTCAGAGCAAGAGACCCAGTACTTC. Translated: CASSEQETQYF.

The chain is built from TRBV29-1 and TRBJ1-1; the match to TRBD1 covers 7 bases. The J segment lost 5 bases and the V segment lost 7 bases, leaving 13 bases of the junction unmatched. Germline CDR1 and CDR2: SQVTM and ANQGSEA. There are 14 residues in the CDR3. The CDR3 loop is CSATSGGDGTEAFF. DNA for the CDR3: TGCAGCGCGACCTCAGGGGGGGATGGTACTGAAGCTTTCTTT.

This rearrangement joins TRBV2 to TRBJ2-3, with 12 bases that match TRBD2. Looked up from germline, CDR1 is SNHLY and CDR2 is FYNNEI. Trimming cost V 5 bases and J 8 bases; bases outside gene matches: 11. The CDR3 contains 16 residues. CDR3 nucleotide sequence: TGTGCCAGCAGTCGGACTACTAGCGGGGGGTTTGGTACGCAGTATTTT. Translation gives CASSRTTSGGFGTQYF.

The chain uses TRBV2 and TRBJ2-6; tentatively, D is TRBD1 (5 bases). Germline CDR1 is SNHLY and CDR2 is FYNNEI. The ends were cut back, 5 bases at V and 0 bases at J, with 11 bases in the middle. There are 16 residues in the CDR3. This CDR3 is CASSIQGVSGANVLTF. Written as DNA, the CDR3 is TGTGCCAGCAGTATTCAGGGTGTCTCTGGGGCCAACGTCCTGACTTTC.

The V gene is TRBV19, the J gene TRBJ2-5; maybe TRBD1 (5 bases). V shed 3 bases and J shed 2 bases, with 7 bases lying between them. CDR1 and CDR2 (germline): LNHDA, SQIVND (reference sequence). The CDR3 totals 13 residues. The CDR3 reads CASSITGQETQYF. The CDR3 DNA is TGTGCCAGTAGTATCACAGGTCAAGAGACCCAGTACTTC. The full variable domain, in which reference TRBV19 and TRBJ2-5 provide the parts outside the CDR3, is DGGITQSPKYLFRKEGQNVTLSCEQNLNHDAMYWYRQDPGQGLRLIYYSQIVNDFQKGDIAEGYSVSREKKESFPLTVTSAQKNPTAFYLCASSITGQETQYFGPGTRLLVL.

V gene TRBV9 combines with J gene TRBJ2-5; D call uncertain. CDR1 is SGDLS, CDR2 YYNGEE, per germline. This CDR3 is 13 amino acids long. V lost 3 bases to trimming and J lost 2 bases, with 8 bases between them. The CDR3 bases are TGTGCCAGCAGCGGACTCGTACAAGAGACCCAGTACTTC. Translating it yields CASSGLVQETQYF.

V and J are TRBV30 and TRBJ2-5; 7 nucleotides align to TRBD1. The CDR3 runs 14 residues. Germline V gene data show CDR1 as GTSNPN and CDR2 as SVGIG (reference sequence). Trimming at V came to 3 bases and at J to 2 bases, leaving 6 bases not matched to a gene. CDR3 coding DNA: TGTGCCTGGAGCCCCGACAGGGCGCAAGAGACCCAGTACTTC. Protein sequence: CAWSPDRAQETQYF.

The chain employs TRBV2 and TRBJ2-6; D not certain. Between the trimmed V and J ends, which lost 5 bases and 0 bases, there was a span of 8 bases. The CDR3 is 15 residues long. Germline CDR1 reads SNHLY; CDR2 reads FYNNEI. The CDR3 region has the DNA TGTGCCAGCAGTCCCGGCTCCTCTGGGGCCAACGTCCTGACTTTC. It codes for CASSPGSSGANVLTF.